This TCR beta chain comes out of a study of cytomegalovirus exposure and HLA in healthy donors (dated by TCRdb to 2017 to 2019). Background for the entire study: In an earlier analysis of 587 of the donors, around 300 Gb of sequence data and 117 million unique TCR beta sequences from roughly 200 million T cells were reported. Donor age, sex, ethnicity and CMV serostatus were compiled alongside the repertoire data. All discovery cohort repertoires had been generated using a single sequencing platform. The T cell repertoires of several hundred subjects were profiled by immunosequencing and related to cytomegalovirus serostatus. Of the roughly 400 genotyped donors, less than 85% were placed in the genetic ancestry cluster associated with self-reported Caucasian donors. Rather than drawing on any new phenotypic data, the later analysis identified candidate immune exposures from TCR beta sequences and the way those sequences occurred across donors. Along with the approximately 650-subject first cohort, a separate validation cohort of about 110 different subjects was used. To predict cytomegalovirus infection status, the study combined high-throughput TCR immunosequencing, statistical association of individual TCRs with disease status, and machine learning. To study patterns of TCR occurrence, a later analysis re-analyzed previously published TCR beta repertoires from hundreds of donors and added high-resolution HLA genotyping. About five DR-DQ haplotypes were handled as single units for association and clustering, since linkage in the cohort was strong. Genome-wide SNP genotypes for about three fifths of the roughly 670 donors were used in a later genetic analysis, which treated that subset as a discovery cohort. The aim of the study was to test whether cataloging public T cell receptors could identify signatures of past pathogen exposure. Among several hundred genotyped donors of the cohort, an average of roughly 230,000 unique TCR beta nucleotide sequences was sequenced per donor, of which roughly 18% were non-productive. Typing coverage differed by locus: A, B, C, DRB1 and DQB1 were typed in roughly 620-630 donors, DQA1 in about 500, DPA1 in around 600, and DPB1 in just under 490. An earlier analysis of a few hundred of the donors applied high-throughput TCR beta sequencing to assess whether each TCR beta V gene segment acted as functional or pseudogenic. About 300 gigabases of sequencing data and around 80 million unique TCR sequences made up an early release that covered under 750 HLA-typed donors. Both class I and class II loci were covered by HLA typing, at four-digit resolution. Here is what the overall study found, with its caveats: Only TCR beta chains were sequenced in this cohort, and the absence of alpha or paired-chain data limited detectable features. In a later analysis, most CMV-associated TCR beta chains were found to appear HLA-restricted, with HLA associations seemingly driven largely by CMV exposure. The presence/absence analyses assumed that sequencing depth was roughly uniform across donors, and that assumption may not be true. According to a later genetic analysis, donors in an Asian-associated ancestry cluster had fewer N-insertions in productive TCRs than the approximately 690-donor mean. Assigning TCR associations to individual alleles was difficult when HLA alleles, especially DR and DQ, strongly co-occurred. According to a later analysis, parvovirus B19, influenza, CMV and Epstein-Barr virus appeared linked to several top co-occurrence clusters. The classifier was reported to diagnose cytomegalovirus status with high specificity and sensitivity in both the original and validation cohorts. The study gave a list of over 150 TCR beta chains associated with cytomegalovirus. A further reported finding was that TCR beta sequences accurately predicted the HLA-A and HLA-B alleles for most subjects in the first cohort. A cluster of highly shared sequence variants was judged likely to be a technical artifact of the sequencing pipeline. Some IMGT-functional V segments, including TRBV6-2 and TRBV6-3, could not be told apart with the 87-base-pair reads, so those segments were excluded. In vitro tests confirmed that a few of the cytomegalovirus-associated TCR beta chains recognize cytomegalovirus antigens. The authors suggested that the approach could potentially be extended to other disease states and immunological phenotypes. In an earlier analysis of approximately 600 of the donors, most TCR beta V segments were observed in productive rearrangements about 90% or about 30% of the time, broadly matching IMGT annotations. Because HLA typing was missing for some donors at each locus, association tests included only the typed subset. In a later genetic analysis, a missense DCLRE1C variant was associated with V-gene and J-gene trimming of TCR beta chains, and the association was replicated in an independent cohort. A later analysis found that TCR association rates varied across HLA loci, with DRB1 alleles showing the most associated TCRs and HLA-C alleles the fewest. Most TCR sequences were seen in very few donors, while some public TCRs were found in many individuals. A later analysis found that HLA-associated TCR beta chains were more clonally expanded and had lower generation probabilities than equally common non-associated chains. For the cohort, immune exposure information was limited to CMV serostatus. Linkage disequilibrium might explain the correlated functional status among segregating V segments, but an unknown experimental factor could not be excluded. Because counts were too low, seventeen rarely observed V segments, including chromosome 9 orphons, were left out of the earlier analysis of a few hundred of the donors. Specific HLA alleles were associated with 15,000 to 20,000 TCR beta sequences at a false discovery rate of 0.05 in a later analysis.

Ends trimmed: V by 5 bases, J by 0 bases; bases unmatched to a gene: 1. CDR1 SNHLY and CDR2 FYNNEI are derived from the germline V gene. The CDR3 spans 15 residues, from the cysteine through the phenylalanine. Kept here is only the CDR3 DNA, which spans 45 bases and is read in frame from base 1. The cohort consisted of 666 healthy bone marrow donors. All cohort members were sampled while nominally healthy, although unrecorded immune exposures were likely present. The donor was CMV seronegative and was included in the group of a few hundred seronegative cohort members. A peripheral blood sample was collected from each donor, and TCR beta sequencing was performed on peripheral blood mononuclear cells. The Qiagen DNeasy Blood Extraction Kit was used to extract genomic DNA from the blood cell samples. In the case of this clone: Its recognized antigen is unknown.

The library relied on the immunoSEQ multiplex PCR assay. For the multiplex PCR, a mixture combining 60 forward primers for TCR Vbeta segments and 13 reverse primers for TCR Jbeta segments was used. The CDR3 region of rearranged TCR beta genes was amplified from genomic DNA by a multiplex PCR assay. On the Illumina HiSeq System, the amplified TCR beta libraries were sequenced as 87-base-pair reads. In the authors' own workflow: In a later analysis, about 80 million unique TCR beta chains were counted across the roughly 700 repertoires, and around 10 million of these chains were shared by at least two donors. A nearest-neighbor algorithm error-corrected the raw reads and collapsed the reads into unique sequences, merging closely related sequences to remove PCR and sequencing errors. Alignment of CDR3 sequences to IMGT reference sequences was used to assign V, D and J gene segments. Each retained sequence needed at least a six-nucleotide match to both a V gene segment and a J gene segment. Rearrangements were classified as productive when the CDR3 lacked stop codons and remained in frame with V and J, and all other rearrangements were classified as non-productive. CDR3 was defined according to IMGT convention as the region running from the second conserved V-encoded cysteine to the conserved J-encoded phenylalanine. In an earlier analysis of roughly 610 of the donors, sequences lacking an unambiguous match to a single V gene segment were excluded. In an earlier analysis of 587 of the donors, V segments were called functional above 56.7% productive rearrangements and were called segregating when the between-donor standard deviation exceeded 5%. To diagnose cytomegalovirus status from the catalog of TCR beta chain sequences, a statistical classification framework was built. A later analysis assigned V and J genes by comparing TCR nucleotide sequences with IMGT/GENE-DB human TR gene sequences. The TCRdist pipeline was used in a later analysis to assign CDR3 sequences and most-parsimonious VDJ recombination scenarios. In a later analysis, every TCR beta chain was defined by the combination of its CDR3 amino acid sequence and its V-gene family, and reads without a unique V-gene family were dropped. To address suspected cross-contamination and a sequencing artifact, a later analysis removed some 620 highly shared, low-generation-probability nucleotide sequences. For each public chain, a later analysis derived a clonal expansion index from normalized ranks of inferred template counts within each repertoire. Generation probabilities in a later analysis came from a VDJ recombination model fitted to out-of-frame rearrangements, and those results were checked against IGoR. A later analysis scored TCR-TCR, TCR-HLA and TCR-CMV co-occurrence with hypergeometric tests, applying a repertoire-size bias correction to TCR pairs. In a later analysis, false discovery rates were estimated by permuting HLA or CMV assignments 20 times. A later analysis grouped co-occurring TCRs with DBSCAN, adding TCRdist sequence similarity when clustering within HLA-allele-positive subsets. For co-occurrence clustering, repertoires with fewer than 30,000 or more than 120,000 public chains were excluded, along with five repertoires with anomalous nucleotide sharing. The source is immuneACCESS, and TCRdb retained only in-frame sequences with V and J called. Part of the clones is not carried over; for the studies checked, unresolved V genes explain less than half of this, and the remainder is unexplained. V and J calls and clone size come straight from that table; D and trimming were deduced from the DNA. The sample's records list some 130,000 clones. Approximately 1.6% of the sample is taken by the ten largest.

The sequenced material came from PBMCs. The chain uses TRBV2 and TRBJ2-6; the central 7 bases match TRBD1. This clonotype originated in a man younger than 35 in good health and CMV-seronegative. This receptor has the CDR3 CASSWDSSGANVLTF. The nucleotide sequence is given as TGTGCCAGCAGTTGGGACAGCTCTGGGGCCAACGTCCTGACTTTC.